This T cell receptor beta chain was recovered during a study of CD8+ T cells in alopecia areata. Whole-study results and caveats: Shared TCR sequences were less clear between patients than in mice, possibly partly from HLA diversity.

The CDR3 contains 16 residues. CDR1 is SQVTM and CDR2 is ANQGSEA in the germline V gene. The V and J ends lost 7 bases and 5 bases respectively, with 25 bases between them. Note on this clone: Its target is not known.

Extraction and reverse transcription of RNA yielded cDNA as the sequencing template. The data were produced by immunoSEQ multiplex PCR, yet TCRdb's version contains in-frame clones alone and is incomplete. Found here are tens of thousands of clones, around 80% of them singletons; the top ten hold roughly a fifth. The chain is built from TRBV29-1 and TRBJ2-3; a weak D match, TRBD1 (7 bases). This TCR was recovered from a human donor with alopecia areata. The sample comprised NKG2D-low CD8+ T cells sorted from blood. CDR3 coding DNA: TGCAGCGCCATGGGCCAGGGGGAGGCCCGCCTAGATACGCAGTATTTT. It encodes CSAMGQGEARLDTQYF.